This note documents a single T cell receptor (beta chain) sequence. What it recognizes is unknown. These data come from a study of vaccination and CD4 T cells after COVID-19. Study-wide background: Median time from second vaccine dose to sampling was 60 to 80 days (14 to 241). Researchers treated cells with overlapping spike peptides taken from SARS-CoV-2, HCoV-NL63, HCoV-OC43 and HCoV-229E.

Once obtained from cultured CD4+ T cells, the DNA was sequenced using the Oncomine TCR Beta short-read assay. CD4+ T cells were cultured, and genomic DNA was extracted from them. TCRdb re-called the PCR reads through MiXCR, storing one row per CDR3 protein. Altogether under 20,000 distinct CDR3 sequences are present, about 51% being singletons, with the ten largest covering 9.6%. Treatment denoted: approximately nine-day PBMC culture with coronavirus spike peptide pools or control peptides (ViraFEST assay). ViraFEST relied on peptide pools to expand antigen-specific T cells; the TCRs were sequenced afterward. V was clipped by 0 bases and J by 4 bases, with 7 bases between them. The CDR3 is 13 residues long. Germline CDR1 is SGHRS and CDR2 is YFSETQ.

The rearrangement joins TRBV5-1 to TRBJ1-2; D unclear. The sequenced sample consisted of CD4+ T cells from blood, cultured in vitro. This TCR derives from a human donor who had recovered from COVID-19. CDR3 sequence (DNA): TGCGCCAGCAGCTTGGGGAACAGCTATGGCTACACCTTC. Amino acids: CASSLGNSYGYTF.